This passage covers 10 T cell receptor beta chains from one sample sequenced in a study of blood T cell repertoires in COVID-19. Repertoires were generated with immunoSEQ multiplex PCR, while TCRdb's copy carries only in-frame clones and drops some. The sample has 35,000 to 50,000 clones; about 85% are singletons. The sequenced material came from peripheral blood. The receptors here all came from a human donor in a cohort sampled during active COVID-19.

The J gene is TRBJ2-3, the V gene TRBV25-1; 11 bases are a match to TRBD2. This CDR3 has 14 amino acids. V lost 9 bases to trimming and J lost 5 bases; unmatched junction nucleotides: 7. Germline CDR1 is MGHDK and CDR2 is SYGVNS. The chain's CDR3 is CASNSGGAGDTQYF. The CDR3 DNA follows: TGTGCCAGTAATAGCGGGGGGGCAGGAGATACGCAGTATTTT.

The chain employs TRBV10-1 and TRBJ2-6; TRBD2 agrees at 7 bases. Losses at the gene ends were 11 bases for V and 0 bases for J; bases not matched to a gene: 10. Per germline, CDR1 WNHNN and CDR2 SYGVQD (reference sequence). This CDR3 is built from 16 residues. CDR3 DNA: TGCGCCGGATTCCCGTGCGGGAGCTCTGGGGCCAACGTCCTGACTTTC. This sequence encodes CAGFPCGSSGANVLTF.

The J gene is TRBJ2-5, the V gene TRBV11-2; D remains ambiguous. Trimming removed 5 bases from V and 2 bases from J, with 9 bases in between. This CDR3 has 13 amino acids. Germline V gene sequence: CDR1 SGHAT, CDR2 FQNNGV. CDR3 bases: TGTGCCAGCAGCGCCGGTCATCAAGAGACCCAGTACTTC. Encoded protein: CASSAGHQETQYF.

The DNA of the CDR3 is TGTGCCAGCAGTGAACAGGGGAACTATGGCTACACCTTC. Residues: CASSEQGNYGYTF. V usage is TRBV2 and J usage is TRBJ1-2, with a tentative D call TRBD1 (6 bases). The CDR3 is 13 residues long. CDR1 and CDR2 (germline): SNHLY, FYNNEI. Trimming stripped 2 bases from V and 2 bases from J, with 6 bases between.

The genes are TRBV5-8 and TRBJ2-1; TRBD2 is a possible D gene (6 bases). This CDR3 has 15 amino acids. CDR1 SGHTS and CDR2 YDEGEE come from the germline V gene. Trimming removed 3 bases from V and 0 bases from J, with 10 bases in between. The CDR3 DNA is TGTGCCAGCAGCTCGGGGACTTTCTCCTACAATGAGCAGTTCTTC. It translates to CASSSGTFSYNEQFF.

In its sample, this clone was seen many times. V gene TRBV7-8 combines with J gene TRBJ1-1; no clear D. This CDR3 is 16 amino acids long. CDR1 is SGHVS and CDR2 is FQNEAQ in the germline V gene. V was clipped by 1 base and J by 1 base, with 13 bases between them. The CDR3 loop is CASSLVAGMGNTEAFF. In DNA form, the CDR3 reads TGTGCCAGCAGCTTAGTTGCGGGGATGGGGAACACTGAAGCTTTCTTT.

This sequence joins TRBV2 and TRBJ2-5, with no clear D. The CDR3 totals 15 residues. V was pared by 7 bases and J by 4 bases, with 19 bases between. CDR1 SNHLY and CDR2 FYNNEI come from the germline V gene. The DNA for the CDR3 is TGTGCCAGCAAGGTGGTTCTTAGCCTCCGAGAGACCCAGTACTTC. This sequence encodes CASKVVLSLRETQYF.

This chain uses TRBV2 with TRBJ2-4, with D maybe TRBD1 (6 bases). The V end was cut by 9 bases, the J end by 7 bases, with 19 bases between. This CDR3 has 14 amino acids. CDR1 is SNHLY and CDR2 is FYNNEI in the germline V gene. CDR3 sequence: CASSVGGMGNIQYF. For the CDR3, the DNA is TGTGCCAGTTCGGTAGGGGGAATGGGGAACATTCAGTACTTC.

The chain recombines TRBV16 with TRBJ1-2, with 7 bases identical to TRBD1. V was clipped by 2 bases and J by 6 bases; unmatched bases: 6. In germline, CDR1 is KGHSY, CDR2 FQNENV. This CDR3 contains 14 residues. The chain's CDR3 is CASSQLTGSHGYTF. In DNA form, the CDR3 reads TGTGCCAGCAGCCAACTGACAGGGTCCCATGGCTACACCTTC.

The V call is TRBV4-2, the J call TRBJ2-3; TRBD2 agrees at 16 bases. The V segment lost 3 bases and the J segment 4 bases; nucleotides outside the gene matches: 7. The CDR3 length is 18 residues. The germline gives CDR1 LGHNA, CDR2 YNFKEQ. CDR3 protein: CASSQGLAGGASPDTQYF. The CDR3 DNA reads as TGTGCCAGCAGCCAGGGACTAGCGGGGGGGGCAAGCCCAGATACGCAGTATTTT.